A selection of T cell receptor beta chains follows, all from one sample in a study of blood T cells in healthy people across ages. TCRdb redid the calling of the 5' RACE reads with MiXCR, one entry per CDR3 protein. The sample yields roughly 500,000 distinct CDR3 sequences, 27% seen once. Sequencing was performed on blood. These receptors were collected from an older woman in good health. Both conserved end residues are part of each CDR3. D genes are given only for firm matches. Size tells how often a clone was seen (once, few, many) or the class of an expanded clone, and some rows leave it out.

TRBV4-3	NA	few	TRBJ1-2	TGCGCCAGCAGCCAAGGTCCTGGGCAGGGTGATGGCTACACCTTC	CASSQGPGQGDGYTF
TRBV9	NA	NA	TRBJ1-4	TGTGCCAGCAGCGTAGAGGCCGGGAAAGGAGAAAAACTGTTTTTT	CASSVEAGKGEKLFF
TRBV20-1	NA	few	TRBJ2-5	TGCAGTGCTAGAGAATCAGAGGTTGGGACCCAGTACTTC	CSARESEVGTQYF
TRBV6-6	TRBD1	NA	TRBJ1-3	TGTGCCAGCAGCTACGGGACAGACCTCTCTGGAAACACCATATATTTT	CASSYGTDLSGNTIYF
TRBV20-1	NA	few	TRBJ1-1	TGCAGTGCCCCGGGGACGAACACTGAAGCTTTCTTT	CSAPGTNTEAFF
TRBV9	NA	few	TRBJ1-1	TGTGCCAGCGTCCCAGAGGTGAACACTGAAGCTTTCTTT	CASVPEVNTEAFF
TRBV20-1	NA	few	TRBJ2-5	TGCAGTGCTAGAGATCGGGTTAGCATAGAGACCCAGTACTTC	CSARDRVSIETQYF
TRBV20-1	TRBD2	few	TRBJ2-1	TGCAGTGCTAGCGGGGGGGCCCCCCTGTACAATGAGCAGTTCTTC	CSASGGAPLYNEQFF
TRBV5-1	TRBD1	few	TRBJ2-2	TGCGCCAGCAGCAAAGGACAGGGAGGCACCGGGGAGCTGTTTTTT	CASSKGQGGTGELFF
TRBV9	TRBD1	few	TRBJ2-5	TGTGCCAGCAGCGTAGGACCGAGACAGGGTTGGGAGACCCAGTACTTC	CASSVGPRQGWETQYF
TRBV2	TRBD2	NA	TRBJ2-1	TGTGCCAGCAGTGTTCAGGCTAGCGGGGGTAGCGGCAATGAGCAGTTCTTC	CASSVQASGGSGNEQFF
TRBV5-5	NA	NA	TRBJ1-2	TGTGCCAGCAGCTTAGGCCGAGAGGGCTACACCTTC	CASSLGREGYTF
TRBV12-3/TRBV12-4	TRBD1	NA	TRBJ1-1	TGTGCCAGCAGTCTACACAGGGGGAAGGCTTTCTTT	CASSLHRGKAFF
TRBV7-3	NA	few	TRBJ1-2	TGTGCCAGCAGCCCCGGACAGAGGGAAAACTATGGCTACACCTTC	CASSPGQRENYGYTF
TRBV20-1	TRBD2	NA	TRBJ2-5	TGCAGTGCCTCCGCGGGGGGGCAAGAGACCCAGTACTTC	CSASAGGQETQYF
TRBV5-1	TRBD1	few	TRBJ2-1	TGCGCCAGCAGCGCACAGGGGGCTTTGGTTAATGAGCAGTTCTTC	CASSAQGALVNEQFF
TRBV20-1	NA	few	TRBJ1-5	TGCAGTGCTCCTAAGGAGGGGGGAACTTATAGCAATCAGCCCCAGCATTTT	CSAPKEGGTYSNQPQHF
TRBV19	NA	few	TRBJ1-4	TGTGCCAGTAGTATATGGGGGGGCAGTGAAAAACTGTTTTTT	CASSIWGGSEKLFF